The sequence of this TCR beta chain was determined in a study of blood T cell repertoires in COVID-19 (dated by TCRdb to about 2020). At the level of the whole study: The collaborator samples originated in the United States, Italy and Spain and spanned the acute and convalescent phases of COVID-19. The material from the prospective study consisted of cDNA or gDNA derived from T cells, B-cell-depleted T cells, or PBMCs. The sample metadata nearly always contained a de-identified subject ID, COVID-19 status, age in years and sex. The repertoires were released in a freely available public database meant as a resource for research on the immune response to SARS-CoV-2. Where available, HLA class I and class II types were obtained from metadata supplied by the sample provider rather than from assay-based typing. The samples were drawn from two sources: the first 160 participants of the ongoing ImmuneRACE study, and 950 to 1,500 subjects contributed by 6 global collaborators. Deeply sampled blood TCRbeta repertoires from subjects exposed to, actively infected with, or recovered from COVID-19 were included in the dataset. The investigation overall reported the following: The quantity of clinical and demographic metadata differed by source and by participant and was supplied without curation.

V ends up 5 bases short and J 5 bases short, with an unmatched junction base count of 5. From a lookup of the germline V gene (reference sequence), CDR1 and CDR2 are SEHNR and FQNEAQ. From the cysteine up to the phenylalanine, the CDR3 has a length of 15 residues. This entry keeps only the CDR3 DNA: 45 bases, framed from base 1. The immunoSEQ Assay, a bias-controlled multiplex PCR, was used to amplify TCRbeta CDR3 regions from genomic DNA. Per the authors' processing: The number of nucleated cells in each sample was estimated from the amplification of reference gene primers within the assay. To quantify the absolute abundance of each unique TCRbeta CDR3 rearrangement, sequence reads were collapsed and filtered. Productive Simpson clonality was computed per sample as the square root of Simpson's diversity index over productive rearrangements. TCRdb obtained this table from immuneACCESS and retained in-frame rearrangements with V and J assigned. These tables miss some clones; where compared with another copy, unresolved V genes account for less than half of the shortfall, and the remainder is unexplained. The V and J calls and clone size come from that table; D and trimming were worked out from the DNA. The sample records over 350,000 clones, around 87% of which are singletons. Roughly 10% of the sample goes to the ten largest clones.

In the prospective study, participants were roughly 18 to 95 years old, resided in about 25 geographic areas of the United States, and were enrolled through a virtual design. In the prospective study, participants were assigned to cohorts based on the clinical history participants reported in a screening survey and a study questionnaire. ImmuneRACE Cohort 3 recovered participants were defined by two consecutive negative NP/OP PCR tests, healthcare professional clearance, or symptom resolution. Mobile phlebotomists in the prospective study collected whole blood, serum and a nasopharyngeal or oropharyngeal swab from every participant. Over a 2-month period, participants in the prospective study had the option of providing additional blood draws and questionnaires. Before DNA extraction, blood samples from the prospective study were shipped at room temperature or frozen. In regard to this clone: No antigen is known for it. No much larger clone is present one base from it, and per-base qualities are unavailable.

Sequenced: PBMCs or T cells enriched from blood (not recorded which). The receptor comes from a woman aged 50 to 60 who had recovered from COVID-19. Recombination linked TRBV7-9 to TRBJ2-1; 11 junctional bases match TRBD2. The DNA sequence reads TGTGCCAGCAGCCCTTCGGGACTAGCGGACAATGAGCAGTTCTTC. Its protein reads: CASSPSGLADNEQFF.